Each of the 30 T cell receptor beta chains below was sequenced from the same sample in a study of T cell responses to AZD1222 COVID-19 vaccine. Method: immunoSEQ multiplex PCR; TCRdb's copy keeps in-frame clones and lacks some. Of roughly 120,000 clones listed, roughly 91% are singletons. This material consisted of peripheral blood, taken on day 0 of AZD1222 vaccination. All receptors derive from an adult in good health.

The chain employs TRBV6-2 or TRBV6-3 and TRBJ2-1; perhaps TRBD1 as D (5 bases). The CDR3 has 16 residues. Trimming took 2 bases from V and 1 from J, leaving 12 bases between them. Germline V gives CDR1 MNHEY, CDR2 SVGEGT. CDR3 sequence (DNA): TGTGCCAGCAGTTACGGGATCAGGGCGTCCTACAATGAGCAGTTCTTC. It is translated as CASSYGIRASYNEQFF.

The chain uses TRBV6-5 and TRBJ1-2; TRBD1 might be the D (6 bases). CDR3 length: 12 amino acids. Per the germline V gene, CDR1 is MNHEY and CDR2 is SVGAGI. Trimming took 8 bases from V and 8 from J, leaving 15 bases between them. CDR3 coding DNA: TGTGCCAGCGGACGGGGGGCGCGCGGCTACACCTTC. It yields the protein CASGRGARGYTF.

V and J are TRBV10-3 and TRBJ2-1; tentatively, D is TRBD1 (5 bases). Trimming shortened V by 3 bases and J by 1 base, and 10 bases separated the two germline ends. The CDR3 contains 15 residues. CDR1 ENHRY and CDR2 SYGVKD come from the germline V gene. The CDR3 DNA reads TGTGCCATCAGTGAAGGGGCAGCTTCCTACAATGAGCAGTTCTTC. Amino acid sequence: CAISEGAASYNEQFF.

V is TRBV2 and J is TRBJ1-2; no reliable D call. In germline, CDR1 is SNHLY, CDR2 FYNNEI. The CDR3 consists of 13 residues. V was cut by 7 bases and J by 6 bases, with 15 bases left in between. The CDR3 nucleotides are TGTGCCAGCACCGGAGGGCGGGGTAATGGCTACACCTTC. Translation gives CASTGGRGNGYTF. Full variable domain (remainder filled in from reference TRBV2 and TRBJ1-2): EPEVTQTPSHQVTQMGQEVILRCVPISNHLYFYWYRQILGQKVEFLVSFYNNEISEKSEIFDDQFSVERPDGSNFTLKIRSTKLEDSAMYFCASTGGRGNGYTFGSGTRLTVV.

This chain links TRBV14 with TRBJ2-3; D remains unclear. Germline V gives CDR1 SGHDN, CDR2 FVKESK. The CDR3 extends over 13 amino acids. Trimming removed 1 base at V and 5 bases at J, with 7 bases between. CDR3 DNA: TGTGCCAGCAGCCAAGGGAGAGGAGATACGCAGTATTTT. Translated, it gives CASSQGRGDTQYF.

CDR3 nucleotide sequence: TGTGCCACCAGCAGAGAAGAGTTGGGCAATCAGCCCCAGCATTTT. It codes for CATSREELGNQPQHF. The chain has TRBV15 and TRBJ1-5; D not resolved. This CDR3 comprises 15 residues. V lost 0 bases, J lost 2 bases, and 8 bases lay in between. Germline CDR1 is LNHNV and CDR2 is YYDKDF (reference sequence). Supplemented by reference TRBV15 and TRBJ1-5, the full variable domain reads DAMVIQNPRYQVTQFGKPVTLSCSQTLNHNVMYWYQQKSSQAPKLLFHYYDKDFNNEADTPDNFQSRRPNTSFCFLDIRSPGLGDTAMYLCATSREELGNQPQHFGDGTRLSIL.

This sequence joins TRBV4-1 and TRBJ2-3; D tentatively reads TRBD1 or TRBD2 (6 bases each). The CDR3 has 17 amino acids. Germline-derived CDR1 and CDR2 are MGHRA and YSYEKL. V was trimmed by 0 bases and J by 10 bases, leaving 23 bases between them. The CDR3 DNA reads as TGCGCCAGCAGCCAAGAGGGTTTTCAGGGAGGACAGATTCCGCAGTATTTT. It encodes CASSQEGFQGGQIPQYF.

This clone was seen once. The genes are TRBV19 and TRBJ1-5; D unresolved. From germline, CDR1 is LNHDA and CDR2 SQIVND (reference sequence). V lost 7 bases, J lost 3 bases, and 16 bases lay in between. CDR3 length: 15 residues. The DNA for the CDR3 is TGTGCCAGTACGACTCTGGGCATTATCAATCAGCCCCAGCATTTT. This encodes CASTTLGIINQPQHF.

V and J are TRBV5-6 and TRBJ2-1; D is ambiguous. The germline V gene has CDR1 SGHDT and CDR2 YYEEEE. The CDR3 has 15 residues. V was pared by 4 bases and J by 0 bases, with 11 bases between. CDR3 in DNA: TGTGCCAGCAGCATAGACGGTCTCTCCTACAATGAGCAGTTCTTC. Protein product: CASSIDGLSYNEQFF.

The chain links TRBV29-1 to TRBJ1-1, with D maybe TRBD1 (5 bases). Germline CDR1 SQVTM, CDR2 ANQGSEA. CDR3 length: 13 amino acids. Deletions cut 3 bases from V and 1 base from J, with 9 bases between. The CDR3 protein is CSVENGANTEAFF. The CDR3 DNA reads as TGCAGCGTTGAGAACGGGGCGAACACTGAAGCTTTCTTT.

The rearrangement uses TRBV5-5 and TRBJ2-3, with D possibly matching TRBD1 (5 bases). This CDR3 has 16 amino acids. Between the trimmed V and J ends, which lost 0 bases and 0 bases, there was a span of 11 bases. The germline V gene encodes CDR1 SGHKS and CDR2 YYEKEE (reference sequence). Here the CDR3 DNA reads TGTGCCAGCAGCTTGGTGGGGCAATCTAGCACAGATACGCAGTATTTT. This translates into CASSLVGQSSTDTQYF.

This clone was counted once. This chain connects TRBV7-9 to TRBJ2-7, with TRBD1 matching 7 bases. This CDR3 comprises 15 residues. CDR1 and CDR2 from the germline V gene are SEHNR and FQNEAQ (reference sequence). The ends lost 2 bases at V and 2 bases at J; junction bases unmatched: 6. The CDR3 DNA follows: TGTGCCAGCAGCTTACGGGAAGGACAGGCCTACGAGCAGTACTTC. Translation gives CASSLREGQAYEQYF.

This sequence joins TRBV6-6 and TRBJ1-1; D perhaps matches TRBD1 (5 bases). Trimming cost V 5 bases and J 0 bases, with 10 bases left between them. This CDR3 has 14 amino acids. The germline CDR1 and CDR2 sequences are MNHNY and SVGAGI (reference sequence). Written as DNA, the CDR3 is TGTGCCAGCAGTCCCCCGGGGGTGAACACTGAAGCTTTCTTT. Translated: CASSPPGVNTEAFF.

The chain has TRBV7-3 and TRBJ2-1; D could derive from TRBD1 or TRBD2 (5 bases each). Germline V CDR1 and CDR2: SGHTA, FQGTGA. Trimming shortened V by 3 bases and J by 7 bases, and 16 bases separated the two germline ends. The CDR3 runs 15 residues. Written as DNA, the CDR3 is TGTGCCAGCAGCTTGGTAAGGGGAGAAGGAAATGAGCAGTTCTTC. It specifies CASSLVRGEGNEQFF.

The CDR3 DNA reads as TGTGCCACCAGCAGGACCGGGGGGGTAGGGCTAACAGATACGCAGTATTTT. Its protein is CATSRTGGVGLTDTQYF. V is TRBV15 and J is TRBJ2-3; 8 bases are a match to TRBD2. CDR1 and CDR2 from the germline V gene are LNHNV and YYDKDF (reference sequence). V was clipped by 3 bases and J by 3 bases; unmatched bases: 11. This CDR3 is 17 amino acids long.

The V gene is TRBV7-3, the J gene TRBJ2-2, with 9 bases fitting TRBD1. The CDR3 spans 14 residues. CDR1 is SGHTA, CDR2 FQGTGA, per germline. V dropped 6 bases and J dropped 7; count of bases not matched to a gene: 6. The CDR3 sequence is CASRRTGGVGELFF. The DNA of the CDR3 is TGTGCCAGCAGACGTACAGGGGGCGTCGGGGAGCTGTTTTTT.

This rearrangement joins TRBV7-9 to TRBJ2-7, with D possibly matching TRBD2 (5 bases). The germline V and J ends were trimmed by 1 base and 5 bases, with 9 bases remaining between them. The germline gives CDR1 SEHNR, CDR2 FQNEAQ (reference sequence). The CDR3 runs to 13 residues. The CDR3 DNA is TGTGCCAGCAGCTTAGACTGGCGGGACGAGCAGTACTTC. It codes for CASSLDWRDEQYF.

The rearrangement uses TRBV5-1 and TRBJ2-3; D not certain. Between the trimmed V and J ends, which lost 3 bases and 1 base, there was a span of 9 bases. This CDR3 contains 14 residues. CDR1 is SGHRS and CDR2 is YFSETQ in the germline V gene. This CDR3 reads CASSYGPRTDTQYF. CDR3 coding DNA: TGCGCCAGCAGCTACGGACCCCGCACAGATACGCAGTATTTT.

V is TRBV15 and J is TRBJ2-2, with D possibly called TRBD1 or TRBD2 (5 bases each). The germline gives CDR1 LNHNV, CDR2 YYDKDF (reference sequence). The CDR3 runs to 14 residues. Trimming cost V 2 bases and J 6 bases, with 10 bases left between them. This chain's CDR3 is CATSRSWGSGELFF. As DNA, the CDR3 is TGTGCCACCAGCAGAAGTTGGGGGTCCGGGGAGCTGTTTTTT.

V usage is TRBV4-2 and J usage is TRBJ2-7, with TRBD1 identical over 7 bases. The CDR3 spans 16 residues. V dropped 0 bases and J dropped 0; count of bases not matched to a gene: 5. The V gene's germline CDR1 is LGHNA and CDR2 YNFKEQ. The CDR3 here is CASSQDPRGYSYEQYF. In nucleotides, the CDR3 is TGTGCCAGCAGCCAAGATCCCAGGGGGTACTCCTACGAGCAGTACTTC.

The chain couples TRBV5-1 to TRBJ1-2; TRBD1 matches at 7 bases. This CDR3 comprises 15 residues. Trimming cost V 5 bases and J 2 bases; bases outside gene matches: 9. The germline CDR1 and CDR2 sequences are SGHRS and YFSETQ. CDR3 nucleotides: TGCGCCAGCAGACGAGAGGGGGCTCGAAACTATGGCTACACCTTC. This encodes CASRREGARNYGYTF.

This clone was seen only once. This rearrangement joins TRBV2 to TRBJ2-2; D is unresolved. The germline gives CDR1 SNHLY, CDR2 FYNNEI. The CDR3 totals 14 residues. Trimming stripped 7 bases from V and 6 bases from J, with 15 bases between. Here the CDR3 reads CASTPVEIAGELFF. The CDR3 region has the DNA TGTGCCAGCACCCCCGTGGAAATAGCCGGGGAGCTGTTTTTT.

CDR3 in DNA: TGTGCCAGCAGTCCCGACAGTAGCTCCTATAATTCACCCCTCCACTTT. Translation: CASSPDSSSYNSPLHF. The gene calls are TRBV27 and TRBJ1-6; the D gene is possibly TRBD1 (5 bases). This CDR3 is 16 amino acids long. The V and J ends lost 5 bases and 0 bases respectively, with 11 bases between them. From germline, CDR1 is MNHEY and CDR2 SMNVEV (reference sequence).

This clone was seen just once. V usage is TRBV6-1 and J usage is TRBJ2-7, with D possibly being TRBD1 (5 bases). CDR1 and CDR2 from the germline V gene are MNHNS and SASEGT. This CDR3 region has 14 residues. V was pared by 1 base and J by 3 bases, with 10 bases between. The CDR3, as DNA: TGTGCCAGCAGTGAAGGACAGTGGGGCTACGAGCAGTACTTC. It specifies CASSEGQWGYEQYF.

The chain employs TRBV10-3 and TRBJ2-2, with D possibly TRBD2 on 6 matching bases. The CDR3 runs to 18 residues. In germline, CDR1 is ENHRY, CDR2 SYGVKD. Trimming pared 2 bases from V and 1 base from J, leaving 17 bases between. CDR3 residues: CAISEGVLAELNTGELFF. DNA for the CDR3: TGTGCCATCAGTGAGGGGGTTTTAGCGGAGCTGAACACCGGGGAGCTGTTTTTT.

The chain is built from TRBV7-2 and TRBJ1-3; D is possibly TRBD1 (5 bases). V was clipped by 5 bases and J by 4 bases, with 15 bases between them. This CDR3 is built from 15 residues. Per the germline V gene, CDR1 is SGHTA and CDR2 is FQGNSA. The CDR3 protein is CASSTTGTRGNTIYF. CDR3 bases: TGTGCCAGCAGCACCACCGGGACCAGAGGAAACACCATATATTTT.

This sequence joins TRBV6-2 or TRBV6-3 and TRBJ2-7; 9 nucleotides agree with TRBD1. Per germline, CDR1 MNHEY and CDR2 SVGEGT. Trimming removed 6 bases from V and 4 bases from J; junction bases left unmatched: 10. The CDR3 sequence is 15 residues long. CDR3 coding DNA: TGTGCCAGCAGCCCGGACAGGGGTATGTCGTACGAGCAGTACTTC. Protein product: CASSPDRGMSYEQYF.

The chain employs TRBV28 and TRBJ1-1, with D unclear. Trimming shortened V by 7 bases and J by 0 bases, and 9 bases separated the two germline ends. In germline, CDR1 is MDHEN, CDR2 SYDVKM. CDR3 size: 13 residues. This CDR3 reads CASTDVLNTEAFF. The CDR3 DNA sequence: TGTGCCAGCACGGATGTATTGAACACTGAAGCTTTCTTT.

Here the CDR3 DNA reads TGCGCCAGCAGCTTGGCCAGTGGGGGCTCCTACGAGCAGTACTTC. Amino acid sequence: CASSLASGGSYEQYF. The rearrangement uses TRBV5-1 and TRBJ2-7, with D tentatively TRBD1 or TRBD2 (5 bases each). This CDR3 contains 15 residues. V dropped 0 bases and J dropped 0 bases, with 10 bases sitting between them. CDR1 is SGHRS, CDR2 YFSETQ, per germline.

The V and J genes are TRBV7-9 and TRBJ2-3; D gene ambiguous. CDR1 is SEHNR and CDR2 is FQNEAQ in the germline V gene (reference sequence). Deletions cut 5 bases from V and 3 bases from J, with 9 bases between. The CDR3 sequence is 13 residues long. CDR3 nucleotides: TGTGCCAGCAGCCCTGGAACTACAGATACGCAGTATTTT. Translating gives CASSPGTTDTQYF.